This T cell receptor beta chain was documented in a study of identical twins (dated by TCRdb to about 2016). For the wider study: To test whether fetal clonotypes persist, the study used deep sequencing on TCR alpha and beta repertoires from monozygotic twins, unrelated adults of various ages, and cord blood. To rule out contamination, replicate twin experiments were performed at different times with different library preparation protocols.

Inclusive of the bounding cysteine and phenylalanine, the CDR3 is 14 residues long. The read is trimmed to its CDR3 DNA, 42 bases read in frame from base 1. Trimming at the junction amounts to 7 bases on V and 3 bases on J, and the germline ends lie 16 bases apart. The library was made by 5' RACE. Sequenced using an Illumina HiSeq 2000. Template switching introduced a universal primer binding site; the final cDNA contained a unique molecular identifier, enabling accurate counting of TCR cDNA molecules. Specific primers in the conserved constant-segment region were used to synthesize first-strand cDNA for TCR alpha and beta chains. To control for contamination, each cDNA library was double barcoded with a SMART-Mk sample barcode plus Illumina barcodes. Two successive PCR steps introduced TruSeq adapter sequences along with Illumina sample barcodes. The TCR alpha and beta cDNA libraries were sequenced on the Illumina HiSeq platform using custom primers. The authors' analysis ran thus. Unique molecular identifiers were extracted from raw reads with MiGEC, and CDR3 positions were determined with MiXCR. For each individual, recombination models were inferred using an EM algorithm with the repgenHMM and IGoR tools. Shared clonotype analysis was performed with the tcR package in R, normalizing sharing by the product of cloneset sizes. To study raw recombination free of thymic and clonal selection effects, out-of-frame nonproductive sequences were analyzed. TCRdb passed the public sequencing reads through fastp at Q25 and MiXCR, retaining productive beta sequences. A single entry per CDR3 protein holds the most common genes and DNA from its merged rows. None of the V and J calls come from the authors' own analysis; TCRdb made them. The sample data list approximately 210,000 distinct CDR3 sequences, and around 6.5% of these were observed just once. Of the sample, 13% to 15% falls within the top ten clones.

With respect to this clonotype: The antigen it binds to is not known. Base-call qualities are not available, and no considerably larger clone is one nucleotide away.

Every donor was a healthy Caucasian. The twin cohort comprised three pairs of female monozygotic twins, all aged roughly 18 to 30 years. Positive isolation kits from Invitrogen were used to isolate CD4+ and CD8+ T cell populations. Overall study results and their limits: Fewer insertions were carried by abundant cord blood beta clonotypes; a weaker similar trend was observed in young adult naive repertoires, while no such trend was observed in memory repertoires. Zero-insertion analyses could be partly confounded by invariant T cells such as MAIT and iNKT, though diverse VJ usage argued against such confounding for most clonotypes. Excess twin sharing in beta out-of-frame sequences was weaker because fewer shared sequences lowered the signal-to-noise ratio. Conclusions relied on cross-sectional statistical analysis, since the same donors could not be followed over many years. Compared with coincidental sharing between unrelated individuals, an excess of low generation-probability sequences was observed among out-of-frame TCR alpha sequences shared between twins. Recombination models systematically underestimated out-of-frame TCR alpha sharing in monozygotic twins but agreed with sharing between unrelated individuals.

This sample was also put to use in a study of T cells expressing NK-cell markers. As that second paper reports: Three sorted T-cell subsets (CD3+CD56+NKG2C+, CD3+CD56+NKG2C- and CD3+CD56-NKG2C+) from several donors had their TCR beta-chain repertoires profiled. Among the eight sequenced donors, seven were HCMV-seropositive and one was HCMV-seronegative. To restrict sorting to alphabetaTCR-expressing T cells, an anti-gammadeltaTCR antibody was added in several experiments. For roughly six donors, the dominant CD3+CD56+NKG2C+ clonotypes were among the top 10 CD8+ clonotypes and accounted for roughly 1.0-7.5% of CD8+ T cells. Those dominant clonotypes were again the most abundant among CD3+CD56-NKG2C+ cells in several donors, at roughly 25-60.1%. It remained unclear whether the expanded NKG2C-expressing T cell clones were specific for HCMV antigens. The eight sequenced donors were randomly selected healthy volunteers, three men and five women. HCMV-specific IgG was detected in serum with a commercial ELISA kit to determine HCMV serostatus. MIGEC was used to demultiplex reads and group reads by UMI, and MiTCR was used to assemble and quantify clonotypes. To exclude erroneous sequences, only TCR cDNA sequences supported by at least two reads were retained. The tcR package was used for downstream repertoire analysis, and clonotypes were matched between fractions using CDR3 nucleotide sequence together with V segment. VDJmatch was used to annotate antigen specificity against VDJdb, with one amino acid substitution in CDR3 permitted.

The rearrangement joined TRBV12-3 or TRBV12-4 to TRBJ2-7, with a tentative D call of TRBD1 or TRBD2, each matching 5 bases. What was sequenced was CD8+ T cells sorted from blood. The clonotype was recovered from a woman aged 18-30 years in good health. In nucleotide form, the sequence is TGTGCCAGCATGGGGGAGCAGGACGGCTACGAGCAGTACTTC. Translation gives CASMGEQDGYEQYF.